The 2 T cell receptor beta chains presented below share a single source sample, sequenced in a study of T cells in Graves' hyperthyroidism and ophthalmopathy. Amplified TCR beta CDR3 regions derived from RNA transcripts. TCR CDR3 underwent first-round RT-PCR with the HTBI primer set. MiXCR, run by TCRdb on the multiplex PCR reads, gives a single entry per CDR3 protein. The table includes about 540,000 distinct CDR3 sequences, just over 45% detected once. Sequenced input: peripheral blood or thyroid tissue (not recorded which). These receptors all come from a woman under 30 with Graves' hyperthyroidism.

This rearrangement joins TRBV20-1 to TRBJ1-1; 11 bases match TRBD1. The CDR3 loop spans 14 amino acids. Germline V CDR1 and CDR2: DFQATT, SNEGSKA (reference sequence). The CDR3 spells CSAWDRGAGTEAFF. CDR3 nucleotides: TGCAGCGCTTGGGACAGGGGGGCTGGCACTGAAGCTTTCTTT.

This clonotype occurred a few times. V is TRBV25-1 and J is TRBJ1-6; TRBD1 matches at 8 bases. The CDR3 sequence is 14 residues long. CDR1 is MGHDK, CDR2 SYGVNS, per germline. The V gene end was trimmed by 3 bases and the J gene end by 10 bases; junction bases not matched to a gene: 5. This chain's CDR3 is CASSDRGLQSPLHF. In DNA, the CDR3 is TGTGCCAGCAGTGACAGGGGGCTTCAATCACCCCTCCACTTT. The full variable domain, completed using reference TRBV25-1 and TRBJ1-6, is EADIYQTPRYLVIGTGKKITLECSQTMGHDKMYWYQQDPGMELHLIHYSYGVNSTEKGDLSSESTVSRIRTEHFPLTLESARPSHTSQYLCASSDRGLQSPLHFGNGTRLTVT.